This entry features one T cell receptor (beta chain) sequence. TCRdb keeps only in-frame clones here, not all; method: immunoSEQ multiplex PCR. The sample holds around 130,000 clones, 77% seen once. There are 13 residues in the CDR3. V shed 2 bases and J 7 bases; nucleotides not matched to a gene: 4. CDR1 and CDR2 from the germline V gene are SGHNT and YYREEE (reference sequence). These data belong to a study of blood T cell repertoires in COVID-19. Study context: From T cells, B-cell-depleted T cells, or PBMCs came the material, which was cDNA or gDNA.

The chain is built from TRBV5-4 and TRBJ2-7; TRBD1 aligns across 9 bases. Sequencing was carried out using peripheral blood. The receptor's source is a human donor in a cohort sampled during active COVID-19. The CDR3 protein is CASSLPDRGEQYF. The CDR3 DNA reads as TGTGCCAGCAGCTTACCCGACAGGGGGGAGCAGTACTTC.